This T cell receptor (beta chain) came from a study of beta chain features in type 1 diabetes. Overall study results and limits: PCR might show a preference for shorter templates, equally across patients and controls.

Worth noting for this clone: No antigen is known for it.

From germline, CDR1 is SEHNR and CDR2 FQNEAQ (reference sequence). The junction had 3 bases not matched to a gene; V was cut back by 5 bases and J by 0 bases. The CDR3 length is 14 residues. Sequencing targeted expressed TCRB transcripts, as all isolated RNA had been reverse transcribed. Repertoires were generated with immunoSEQ multiplex PCR, while TCRdb's copy carries only in-frame clones and drops some. The sample has around 340,000 clones; about 18% are singletons. The rearrangement joins TRBV7-9 to TRBJ2-7; 8 bases are shared with TRBD1. The sequenced sample consisted of naive CD4+ T cells from blood. This sequence was found in a woman between 18 and 30 years old in good health. The CDR3 coding sequence is TGTGCCAGCAGCCCACAGGGGGGCTCCTACGAGCAGTACTTC. Its protein is CASSPQGGSYEQYF. Variable domain in full (rest from reference TRBV7-9 and TRBJ2-7): DTGVSQNPRHKITKRGQNVTFRCDPISEHNRLYWYRQTLGQGPEFLTYFQNEAQLEKSRLLSDRFSAERPKGSFSTLEIQRTEQGDSAMYLCASSPQGGSYEQYFGPGTRLTVT.